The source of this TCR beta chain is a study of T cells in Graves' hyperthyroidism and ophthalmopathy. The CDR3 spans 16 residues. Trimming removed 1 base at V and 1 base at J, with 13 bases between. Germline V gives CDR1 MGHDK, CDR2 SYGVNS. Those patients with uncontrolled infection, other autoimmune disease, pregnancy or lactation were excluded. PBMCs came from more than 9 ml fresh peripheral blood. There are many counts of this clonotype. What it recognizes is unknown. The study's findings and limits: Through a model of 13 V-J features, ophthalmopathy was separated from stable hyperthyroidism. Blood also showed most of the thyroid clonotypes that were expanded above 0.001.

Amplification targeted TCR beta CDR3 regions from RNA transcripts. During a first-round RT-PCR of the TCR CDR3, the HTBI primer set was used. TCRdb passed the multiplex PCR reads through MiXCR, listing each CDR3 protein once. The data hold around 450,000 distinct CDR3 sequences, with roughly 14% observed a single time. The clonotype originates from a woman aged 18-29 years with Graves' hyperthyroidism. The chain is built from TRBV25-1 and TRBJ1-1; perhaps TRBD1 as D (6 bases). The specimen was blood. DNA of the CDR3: TGTGCCAGCAGTGAATGGGGAGGGGGAACGAACACTGAAGCTTTCTTT. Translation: CASSEWGGGTNTEAFF.